This record looks at one TCR beta chain sequence and its context. Assay: immunoSEQ multiplex PCR; the TCRdb copy retains only in-frame clones and omits some. The sample consists of about 100,000 clones, more than 75% of them appearing once. The length of the CDR3 is 14 residues. V was pared by 0 bases and J by 2 bases, with 8 bases between. CDR1 is SGDLS, CDR2 YYNGEE, per germline. This entry comes from a study of OX40 agonist ivuxolimab in advanced cancers. In the study overall: With ivuxolimab, an agonistic anti-OX40 (CD134) antibody, patients were treated. The study gave patients intravenous ivuxolimab at 0.01 to 10 mg/kg every 2 weeks. Each dose-escalation patient presented with hepatocellular carcinoma, melanoma, renal cell or head and neck cancer. Males comprised around four fifths of the group, whose mean age was about 60 years (range 23 to 79).

This clonotype was obtained from an adult with an advanced solid tumor such as melanoma, head and neck, liver or kidney cancer. The rearrangement links TRBV9 to TRBJ2-5; D perhaps matches TRBD2 (5 bases). The sequencing here drew on CD4+ or CD8+ T cells sorted from blood, taken in a trial of the OX40 agonist ivuxolimab. The CDR3 sequence: CASSVGGLQETQYF. In DNA form, the CDR3 reads TGTGCCAGCAGCGTAGGAGGGTTGCAAGAGACCCAGTACTTC.